This T cell receptor (beta chain) emerged from a study of blood T cell repertoires in COVID-19. About the research overall: Spain, Italy and the United States supplied samples that represented acute and convalescent COVID-19.

Produced via immunoSEQ multiplex PCR; TCRdb's table is partial and in-frame only. The sample yields fewer than 250,000 clones, roughly 80% seen once. Germline V gene sequence: CDR1 MNHEY, CDR2 SVGAGI. V lost 6 bases and J 1 base, leaving 12 bases between the germline ends. The CDR3 runs to 14 residues. V usage is TRBV6-5 and J usage is TRBJ1-1, with D possibly matching TRBD1 (6 bases). This receptor was identified in a man aged 60-69 years with acute or convalescent COVID-19. The source material was peripheral blood. Here the CDR3 DNA reads TGTGCCAGCAGGCCCCAGGGGAGGAACACTGAAGCTTTCTTT. Its protein is CASRPQGRNTEAFF.